These 18 T cell receptor beta chains were sequenced from one sample in a study of T cell changes during pregnancy in multiple sclerosis (dated by TCRdb to about 2019). Library construction relied on the immunoSEQ multiplex PCR assay. The immuneACCESS repertoire file appears here via TCRdb, limited to in-frame rearrangements. These files lack a portion of the clones; in checked studies, under half of the deficit traces to unresolved V genes, and the cause of the others is not known. The sample includes about 31,000 clones, with 89% observed a single time. The ten largest clones take up 5.5% to 7% of the sample. Material: CD8+ T cells from peripheral blood mononuclear cells, obtained in the second trimester of pregnancy. These receptors were obtained from a female donor with multiple sclerosis, enrolled in a pregnancy study.

The chain couples TRBV7-2 to TRBJ2-2, with 13 bases lining up with TRBD2. This CDR3 has 16 residues. V was pared by 6 bases and J by 8 bases, with 9 bases of the junction left unmatched. Germline CDR1 and CDR2: SGHTA and FQGNSA. CDR3 loop: CASSPTSGRPRGELFF. The CDR3 DNA reads TGTGCCAGCAGTCCGACTAGCGGGAGGCCCAGAGGGGAGCTGTTTTTT.

The rearrangement links TRBV5-1 to TRBJ1-1; D is possibly TRBD1 (6 bases). The CDR3 has 13 amino acids. Germline V gene data show CDR1 as SGHRS and CDR2 as YFSETQ. The V and J ends lost 4 bases and 6 bases respectively, with 13 bases between them. The CDR3 bases are TGCGCCAGCAGCCGTCTTACAGGGCCTGAAGCTTTCTTT. It yields the protein CASSRLTGPEAFF.

This chain connects TRBV14 to TRBJ1-1; 7 bases map to TRBD1. The CDR3 consists of 14 residues. Unmatched junction bases numbered 5, after V lost 3 bases and J lost 4 bases. Germline V lookup: CDR1 SGHDN, CDR2 FVKESK. The CDR3 here is CASSQRQGITEAFF. CDR3 DNA sequence: TGTGCCAGCAGCCAGCGACAGGGTATCACTGAAGCTTTCTTT.

This clone is labeled as medium-sized (0.01 to 0.1%). The gene calls are TRBV6-4 and TRBJ2-3; 12 positions agree with TRBD2. Germline V gene lookup returns CDR1 MRHNA and CDR2 SNTAGT. Unmatched junction bases numbered 2, after V lost 3 bases and J lost 4 bases. The CDR3 has 15 amino acids. The CDR3 sequence: CASSELAGGSDTQYF. CDR3 nucleotide sequence: TGTGCCAGCAGTGAGCTAGCGGGAGGGTCAGATACGCAGTATTTT.

The chain combines TRBV4-3 with TRBJ2-1; perhaps TRBD1 as D (6 bases). The CDR3 length is 14 residues. Trimming shortened V by 4 bases and J by 8 bases, and 15 bases separated the two germline ends. Germline-derived CDR1 and CDR2 are LGHNA and YSLEER. The CDR3 DNA reads as TGCGCCAGCAGCCCGCTGGGGAAGGGGGATGAGCAGTTCTTC. This encodes CASSPLGKGDEQFF.

This clone was recorded only once. V and J are TRBV6-6 and TRBJ2-1; D is undetermined. CDR1 and CDR2 from the germline V gene are MNHNY and SVGAGI (reference sequence). This CDR3 contains 14 residues. Trimming cost V 7 bases and J 2 bases, with 12 bases left between them. CDR3 sequence reads: CASIGARTYNEQFF. CDR3 DNA: TGTGCCAGCATCGGAGCCCGGACCTACAATGAGCAGTTCTTC.

This sequence joins TRBV2 and TRBJ2-3; 8 nucleotides align to TRBD2. The CDR3 sequence is 15 residues long. The J segment lost 6 bases and the V segment lost 7 bases, leaving 12 bases of the junction unmatched. The V gene's germline CDR1 is SNHLY and CDR2 FYNNEI. The CDR3 nucleotides are TGTGCCAGCACCAGCCCGGGAGGGCCGGGGGATACGCAGTATTTT. Amino acids: CASTSPGGPGDTQYF. The entire variable domain, with the rest obtained from reference TRBV2 and TRBJ2-3, is as follows: EPEVTQTPSHQVTQMGQEVILRCVPISNHLYFYWYRQILGQKVEFLVSFYNNEISEKSEIFDDQFSVERPDGSNFTLKIRSTKLEDSAMYFCASTSPGGPGDTQYFGPGTRLTVL.

In its sample, this clone was seen once. The chain has TRBV7-8 and TRBJ2-1, with TRBD1 identical over 9 bases. CDR1 and CDR2 (germline): SGHVS, FQNEAQ. J gave up 5 bases and V 1 base, and 0 bases lay outside the gene matches. CDR3 size: 14 residues. The CDR3 sequence: CASSLGTGDNEQFF. The CDR3 nucleotides read TGTGCCAGCAGCTTAGGGACAGGGGACAATGAGCAGTTCTTC.

This clone was detected a few times. The chain is built from TRBV6-5 and TRBJ2-3; D is possibly TRBD1 (6 bases). The germline V and J ends were trimmed by 7 bases and 4 bases, with 9 bases remaining between them. Germline CDR1 and CDR2: MNHEY and SVGAGI. The CDR3 spans 12 residues. The CDR3 coding sequence is TGTGCCAGCATCAAGGGGGCAGATACGCAGTATTTT. This sequence encodes CASIKGADTQYF.

This chain uses TRBV7-3 with TRBJ2-3, with 13 bases aligning to TRBD2. Germline V CDR1 and CDR2: SGHTA, FQGTGA. This CDR3 is built from 15 residues. With V trimmed by 6 bases and J by 4 bases, 4 bases remained unmatched. CDR3 nucleotides: TGTGCCAGCAGTTATGGGACTAGCGGGGCAGATACGCAGTATTTT. Encoded protein: CASSYGTSGADTQYF.

The chain uses TRBV7-9 and TRBJ2-7, with 8 bases identical to TRBD2. The CDR3 is 14 residues long. Germline V gene sequence: CDR1 SEHNR, CDR2 FQNEAQ (reference sequence). V shed 5 bases, J shed 2 bases, and the junction held 5 bases outside the gene matches. CDR3 bases: TGTGCCAGCAGCGCCGGGGGGGGAACCTACGAGCAGTACTTC. It specifies CASSAGGGTYEQYF.

V usage is TRBV19 and J usage is TRBJ1-1, with D unclear. Between the trimmed V and J ends, which lost 5 bases and 0 bases, there was a span of 10 bases. Germline CDR1 is LNHDA and CDR2 is SQIVND (reference sequence). The CDR3 covers 14 residues. The CDR3 nucleotides are TGTGCCAGTAGTTATATGGGAGTGAACACTGAAGCTTTCTTT. This encodes CASSYMGVNTEAFF. The variable domain in full, completed from reference TRBV19 and TRBJ1-1, reads DGGITQSPKYLFRKEGQNVTLSCEQNLNHDAMYWYRQDPGQGLRLIYYSQIVNDFQKGDIAEGYSVSREKKESFPLTVTSAQKNPTAFYLCASSYMGVNTEAFFGQGTRLTVV.

The chain is built from TRBV30 and TRBJ1-1; D is perhaps TRBD1 (5 bases). From germline, CDR1 is GTSNPN and CDR2 SVGIG (reference sequence). The CDR3 length is 14 residues. V was trimmed by 0 bases and J by 1 base, leaving 9 bases between them. CDR3 in DNA: TGTGCCTGGAGTGTTGGGGGGGGGAACACTGAAGCTTTCTTT. As protein: CAWSVGGGNTEAFF.

The rearrangement joins TRBV19 to TRBJ2-1; 11 bases align to TRBD2. The germline V gene encodes CDR1 LNHDA and CDR2 SQIVND (reference sequence). The CDR3 has 17 amino acids. V trimming: 6 bases; J trimming: 0 bases; junction bases outside the gene matches: 7. In DNA form, the CDR3 reads TGTGCCAGTAGCCTGACTAGCGGGGAGTTCTCCTACAATGAGCAGTTCTTC. Translating gives CASSLTSGEFSYNEQFF.

This chain connects TRBV30 to TRBJ1-4; TRBD1 might be the D (6 bases). The ends were cut back, 5 bases at V and 13 bases at J, with 20 bases in the middle. The CDR3 sequence is 13 residues long. Germline values: CDR1 GTSNPN, CDR2 SVGIG (reference sequence). The DNA for the CDR3 is TGTGCCTGGGCTCCGGGACACGGGTTTGGACTGTTTTTT. Protein sequence: CAWAPGHGFGLFF.

This clone has more than one count but fewer than ten. The same CDR3 arises from other DNA sequences in this sample as well. The V call is TRBV6-5, the J call TRBJ2-4; 7 positions agree with TRBD1. Trimming removed 0 bases from V and 3 bases from J; junction bases left unmatched: 2. CDR1 is MNHEY, CDR2 SVGAGI, per germline. This CDR3 is built from 15 residues. The CDR3 sequence is CASSYSPGGKNIQYF. The CDR3 DNA reads TGTGCCAGCAGTTACTCTCCAGGGGGCAAAAACATTCAGTACTTC.

The V call is TRBV5-1, the J call TRBJ2-7; possible D gene TRBD2, 6 bases. Trimming cost V 1 base and J 1 base, with 24 bases left between them. The CDR3 is made up of 19 amino acids. Germline CDR1 SGHRS, CDR2 YFSETQ. In nucleotides, the CDR3 is TGCGCCAGCAGCTTGTCCGCGGGATTGTTGACAGAAAATTCCTACGAGCAGTACTTC. Its protein product is CASSLSAGLLTENSYEQYF.

The chain couples TRBV4-3 to TRBJ2-7; TRBD1 matches at 10 bases. The CDR3 totals 16 residues. Germline CDR1 and CDR2: LGHNA and YSLEER. V shed 4 bases, J shed 5 bases, and the junction held 11 bases outside the gene matches. Written as DNA, the CDR3 is TGCGCCAGCAGCCCTTCCACAGGGACAGGGGCCAACGAGCAGTACTTC. This encodes CASSPSTGTGANEQYF.